A single sample gave rise to the 9 T cell receptor beta chains below, sequenced in a study of Ad26.COV2.S vaccination and SARS-CoV-2 variants. Using immunoSEQ multiplex PCR, the repertoire was profiled, and TCRdb retains in-frame clones only, with some absent. The table lists about 480,000 clones, roughly 87% of them singletons. As for treatment: over 15 received Ad26.COV2.S at low or high dose, single or two shots; roughly five received placebo; per-sample allocation not given. It was on day 63 after the first vaccine or placebo injection that samples were taken. This specimen was peripheral blood, taken in a trial of Ad26.COV2.S vaccine versus placebo. The receptors stem from a person between 18 and 60 years old who received the Ad26.COV2.S COVID-19 vaccine or a placebo.

This chain uses TRBV5-1 with TRBJ1-6; TRBD1 aligns across 7 bases. CDR1 is SGHRS and CDR2 is YFSETQ in the germline V gene. V lost 6 bases to trimming and J lost 5 bases; unmatched junction nucleotides: 8. This CDR3 spans 15 amino acids. The CDR3 loop is CASTQGDRDNSPLHF. As DNA, the CDR3 is TGCGCCAGCACCCAGGGGGACAGAGATAATTCACCCCTCCACTTT.

This chain joins TRBV5-1 and TRBJ2-7, with D possibly matching TRBD2 (5 bases). V shed 4 bases and J shed 2 bases, with 16 bases lying between them. Per germline, CDR1 SGHRS and CDR2 YFSETQ. The CDR3 consists of 15 residues. The CDR3 sequence: CASSPVPDLAYEQYF. CDR3 in DNA: TGCGCCAGCAGCCCGGTTCCGGACTTAGCCTACGAGCAGTACTTC.

The V and J genes are TRBV5-1 and TRBJ2-7; 8 bases are shared with TRBD2. Germline values: CDR1 SGHRS, CDR2 YFSETQ. The CDR3 totals 12 residues. V shed 4 bases and J 12 bases; nucleotides not matched to a gene: 9. The CDR3 region is CASSPGSGRLYF. CDR3 sequence (DNA): TGCGCCAGCAGCCCAGGAAGCGGGAGACTGTACTTC.

The CDR3: CARGDPFSGANVLTF. DNA of the CDR3: TGTGCCAGAGGGGACCCCTTCTCTGGGGCCAACGTCCTGACTTTC. The gene calls are TRBV2 and TRBJ2-6; D may correspond to TRBD1 or TRBD2 (5 bases each). Germline V CDR1 and CDR2: SNHLY, FYNNEI. The V end lost 9 bases, the J end lost 0 bases, and 12 bases lay between the germline ends. This CDR3 region has 15 residues.

This clone was detected a few times. The chain combines TRBV11-3 with TRBJ2-3, with 10 nucleotides matching TRBD2. The CDR3 runs to 16 residues. The V gene end was trimmed by 1 base and the J gene end by 2 bases; junction bases not matched to a gene: 3. Germline-derived CDR1 and CDR2 are SGHNT and YENEEA. The CDR3 region is CASSLGGLAATDTQYF. Here the CDR3 DNA reads TGTGCCAGCAGCTTAGGAGGACTAGCGGCCACAGATACGCAGTATTTT.

The V call is TRBV5-6, the J call TRBJ2-1, with 12 bases that match TRBD2. V was pared by 4 bases and J by 12 bases, with 11 bases of the junction left unmatched. Germline CDR1 SGHDT, CDR2 YYEEEE. CDR3 length: 15 amino acids. The CDR3 is CASSPVGLAGLVQFF. In DNA form, the CDR3 reads TGTGCCAGCAGCCCCGTCGGACTAGCGGGACTGGTGCAGTTCTTC.

The chain joins TRBV4-2 to TRBJ2-1; D possibly uses TRBD1 or TRBD2 (5 bases each). V lost 0 bases to trimming and J lost 3 bases, with 9 bases between them. CDR1 LGHNA and CDR2 YNFKEQ come from the germline V gene. The CDR3 runs to 15 residues. The CDR3 nucleotides read TGTGCCAGCAGCCAAGAGGGGGTGGACTACAATGAGCAGTTCTTC. Protein sequence: CASSQEGVDYNEQFF.

V and J are TRBV4-3 and TRBJ2-2; maybe TRBD2 (5 bases). V lost 1 base and J 5 bases, leaving 23 bases between the germline ends. The CDR3 extends over 19 amino acids. The germline V gene encodes CDR1 LGHNA and CDR2 YSLEER. CDR3 residues: CASSQVVMAAVPGTGELFF. For the CDR3, the DNA is TGCGCCAGCAGCCAAGTTGTAATGGCGGCTGTCCCGGGGACCGGGGAGCTGTTTTTT.

This clone was observed a few times. The gene calls are TRBV30 and TRBJ1-6; possibly TRBD1 for D (6 bases). The V gene lost 3 bases and the J gene lost 8 bases, with 14 bases spanning the gap. Germline CDR1 and CDR2: GTSNPN and SVGIG (reference sequence). The CDR3 extends over 14 amino acids. CDR3 sequence: CAWRQTGSHSPLHF. For the CDR3, the DNA is TGTGCCTGGAGACAAACAGGGTCTCATTCACCCCTCCACTTT.